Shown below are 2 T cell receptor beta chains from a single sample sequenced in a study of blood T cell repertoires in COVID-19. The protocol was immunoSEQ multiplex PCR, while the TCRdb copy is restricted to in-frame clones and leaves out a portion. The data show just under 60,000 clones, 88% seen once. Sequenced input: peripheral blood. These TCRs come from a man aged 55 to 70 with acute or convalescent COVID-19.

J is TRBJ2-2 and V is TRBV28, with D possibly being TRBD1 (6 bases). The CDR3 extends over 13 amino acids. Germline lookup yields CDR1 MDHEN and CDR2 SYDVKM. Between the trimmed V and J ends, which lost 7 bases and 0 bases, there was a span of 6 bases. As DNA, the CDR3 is TGTGCCAGCAACAGGGCGAACACCGGGGAGCTGTTTTTT. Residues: CASNRANTGELFF.

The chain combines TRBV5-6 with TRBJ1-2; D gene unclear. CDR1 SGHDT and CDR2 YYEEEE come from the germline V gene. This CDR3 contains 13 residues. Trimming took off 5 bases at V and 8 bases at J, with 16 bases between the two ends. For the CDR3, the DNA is TGTGCCAGCAGTCCCGGGAAAGAGACAGGCTACACCTTC. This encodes CASSPGKETGYTF.